This TCR beta chain originates from a study of shared clonotypes between healthy human individuals. Study context: Each donor contributed plates that comprised three CD4 naive, three CD4 memory, two CD8 naive and one CD8 memory.

V lost 4 bases and J 0 bases, leaving 20 bases between the germline ends. The CDR3 has 18 amino acids. The germline V gene encodes CDR1 SGHRS and CDR2 YFSETQ. TCRdb keeps only in-frame clones here, not all; method: immunoSEQ multiplex PCR. This sample has roughly 2 million clones, with 95% found just once. Each sample came from a Caucasian adult donor living in Nashville, Tennessee. From CD4+ cells came CD45RA+ naive and CD45RA-negative memory subsets. Sequenced input: naive CD4+ T cells sorted from blood. As for subset: CD45RA+ positively selected. The chain has TRBV5-1 and TRBJ2-1; the D call may be TRBD1 or TRBD2 (5 bases each). This clonotype originated in a man aged 18 to 30 in good health. The CDR3 loop reads CASSVGRVGLGSYNEQFF. Here the CDR3 DNA reads TGCGCCAGCAGCGTGGGGCGGGTGGGGCTCGGCTCCTACAATGAGCAGTTCTTC.